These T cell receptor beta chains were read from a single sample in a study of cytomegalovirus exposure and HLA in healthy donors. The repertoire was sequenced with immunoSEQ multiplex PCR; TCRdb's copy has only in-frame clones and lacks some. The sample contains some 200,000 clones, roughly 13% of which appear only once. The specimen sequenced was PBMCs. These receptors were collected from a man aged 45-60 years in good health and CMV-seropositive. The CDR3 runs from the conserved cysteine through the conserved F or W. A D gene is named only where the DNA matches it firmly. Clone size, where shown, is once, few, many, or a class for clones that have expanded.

CASGAGGPRTDTQYF,TGTGCCAGCGGAGCGGGGGGTCCGCGCACAGATACGCAGTATTTT,TRBV6-5,TRBJ2-3,TRBD2,.
CASSQITSGVGNEQFF,TGCGCCAGCAGCCAAATTACTAGCGGGGTGGGTAATGAGCAGTTCTTC,TRBV4-3,TRBJ2-1,TRBD2,few
CASSQAPTGVGTDTQYF,TGCGCCAGCAGCCAAGCCCCTACAGGGGTTGGCACAGATACGCAGTATTTT,TRBV4-1,TRBJ2-3,TRBD1,few
CASRELGENTEAFF,TGCGCCAGCAGAGAATTGGGCGAGAACACTGAAGCTTTCTTT,TRBV5-1,TRBJ1-1,.,few
CASSLDRETNYGYTF,TGTGCCAGCAGCTTAGACAGGGAAACTAACTATGGCTACACCTTC,TRBV11-3,TRBJ1-2,.,few
CASSSGPKNNEQFF,TGTGCCAGCAGCTCAGGCCCGAAAAACAATGAGCAGTTCTTC,TRBV7-4,TRBJ2-1,.,few
CASRVSGGGDTQYF,TGTGCCAGCAGGGTTAGCGGGGGAGGAGATACGCAGTATTTT,TRBV2,TRBJ2-3,TRBD2,few
CASSPQTSGGTGELFF,TGTGCCAGCAGCCCCCAGACTAGCGGGGGGACCGGGGAGCTGTTTTTT,TRBV7-7,TRBJ2-2,TRBD2,few
CASSYPRGGGGQPQHF,TGTGCCAGCAGTTACCCCAGAGGAGGGGGAGGGCAGCCCCAGCATTTT,TRBV6-9,TRBJ1-5,.,.
CASSSGGIIETQYF,TGTGCCAGCTCCTCGGGGGGAATTATAGAGACCCAGTACTTC,TRBV7-9,TRBJ2-5,TRBD2,.
CASSEYRQGRGGYTF,TGTGCCAGCAGTGAATACCGACAGGGAAGGGGAGGCTACACCTTC,TRBV2,TRBJ1-2,TRBD1,few
CASSQTRTGLMNTEAFF,TGTGCCAGCAGCCAGACGAGGACAGGGCTCATGAACACTGAAGCTTTCTTT,TRBV7-2,TRBJ1-1,TRBD1,.
CASSFSDSPLHF,TGTGCCAGCAGCTTCAGTGATTCACCCCTCCACTTT,TRBV7-8,TRBJ1-6,.,.